This T cell receptor (beta chain) was captured by sequencing in a study of blood T cell repertoires in COVID-19. Clones were sequenced by immunoSEQ multiplex PCR, and TCRdb holds only the in-frame ones, with some missing. The sample lists 210,000 or so clones; 85% to 90% were seen once. In this sample, this clone turned up once. The source of this sequence is a man younger than 45 with COVID-19, enrolled during active disease. Sequenced: peripheral blood.

CDR3 DNA sequence: TGCACCAGCAGCCAAGGGGGACCCGGACAGGGACCCTACGAGCAGTACTTC. It encodes CTSSQGGPGQGPYEQYF. The genes are TRBV1 and TRBJ2-7; TRBD1 is taken as the D call from the table, unchecked against the DNA. TRBV1 is marked as a pseudogene. CDR3 length: 17 residues.